A single TCR beta chain is shown here with its context. Its target antigen remains unknown. No quality values exist for individual bases; no much larger clone is one base distant. The CDR3 numbers 16 residues from cysteine through phenylalanine. Just the 48-base CDR3 DNA is kept, in frame starting at base 1. Via the germline V gene, CDR1 is MDHEN and CDR2 SYDVKM. V and J lose 5 bases and 1 base, and a span of 15 bases separates them. The immunoSEQ Assay, a bias-controlled multiplex PCR, was used to amplify TCRbeta CDR3 regions from genomic DNA. On the authors' methods: Within the assay, amplification of reference gene primers was used to estimate how many nucleated cells each sample contained. Sequence reads were collapsed and filtered to measure the absolute abundance of every unique TCRbeta CDR3 rearrangement. For each sample, productive Simpson clonality was calculated as the square root of Simpson's diversity index across productive rearrangements. TCRdb provides this immuneACCESS table in a form limited to in-frame rearrangements. Some clones are lacking; in checked studies, under half of them reflect an unresolved V gene, and why the rest are absent is not known. The V and J calls and clone size were taken over from that table, and D and trimming were inferred from the DNA. The sample has more than 130,000 clones on record, around nine tenths of them singletons. The top ten clonotypes cover about 11% of the sample.

The entry originates in a study of blood T cell repertoires in COVID-19 (dated by TCRdb to about 2020). General notes on the study: Samples from collaborators originated in the United States, Italy and Spain and spanned both the acute and convalescent phases of COVID-19. The repertoires were released in a freely available public database intended as a resource for research on the immune response to SARS-CoV-2. Deeply sampled blood TCRbeta repertoires from subjects exposed to, actively infected with, or recovered from COVID-19 were included in the dataset. Where available, HLA class I and class II types were obtained from metadata supplied by the sample provider rather than from assay-based typing. The prospective study material was composed of cDNA or gDNA derived from T cells, B-cell-depleted T cells, or PBMCs. A de-identified subject ID, COVID-19 status, age in years and sex were almost always included in the sample metadata. The samples were drawn from two sources: the first 160 participants of the ongoing ImmuneRACE study, and about 1,300 subjects contributed by 6 global collaborators.

The investigation overall reported the following: How much clinical and demographic metadata was included differed by source and by participant, and the metadata was provided uncurated.

Whole blood was collected in K2EDTA tubes by collaborating institutions according to the institutions' own protocols. For TCRbeta analysis, collaborators shipped samples in one of three forms: frozen whole blood, isolated PBMCs, or DNA extracted from either of those sample types. The TCR comes from a man between 45 and 60 years old with active or convalescent COVID-19. The rearrangement joined TRBV28 to TRBJ1-5; a tentative D match to TRBD1 spans 6 bases. The specimen sequenced was peripheral blood. The encoded CDR3 is CASSTGTRSSNQPQHF. DNA sequence: TGTGCCAGCAGTACCGGGACACGTTCCAGCAATCAGCCCCAGCATTTT. Full variable domain (CDR3 extended with the reference TRBV28 and TRBJ1-5 proteins): DVKVTQSSRYLVKRTGEKVFLECVQDMDHENMFWYRQDPGLGLRLIYFSYDVKMKEKGDIPEGYSVSREKKERFSLILESASTNQTSMYLCASSTGTRSSNQPQHFGDGTRLSIL.